Each of the 21 T cell receptor beta chains below was sequenced from the same sample in a study of blood T cell repertoires in COVID-19. Here immunoSEQ multiplex PCR was the method, and the copy in TCRdb shows in-frame clones only, minus some. Of fewer than 350,000 clones in the sample, just under 85% were seen once. The sample was peripheral blood. These receptors all stem from a woman aged 50 to 65 with active or convalescent COVID-19.

In its sample, this clone was seen once. This chain links TRBV28 with TRBJ1-3; D unclear. Germline V gene data show CDR1 as MDHEN and CDR2 as SYDVKM. The CDR3 is 12 residues long. The V and J ends lost 4 bases and 10 bases respectively, with 11 bases between them. The DNA for the CDR3 is TGTGCCAGCAGTTCCCCGGGATGGACCATATATTTT. Translating gives CASSSPGWTIYF.

This rearrangement joins TRBV7-9 to TRBJ1-2; D might be TRBD1 (5 bases). With 5 bases removed from V and 6 bases from J, the gap between germline ends came to 10 bases. Germline V gene lookup returns CDR1 SEHNR and CDR2 FQNEAQ (reference sequence). The CDR3 is 12 amino acids. CDR3 in amino acids: CASSPLTDGYTF. CDR3 nucleotides: TGTGCCAGCAGCCCGCTGACAGATGGCTACACCTTC.

The J gene is TRBJ1-3, the V gene TRBV5-8; D is perhaps TRBD1 (5 bases). Germline values: CDR1 SGHTS, CDR2 YDEGEE. CDR3 length equals 14 residues. Between the trimmed V and J ends, which lost 7 bases and 2 bases, there was a span of 13 bases. In DNA, the CDR3 is TGTGCCAGCGGCGACCTGACAGCTGGAAACACCATATATTTT. It specifies CASGDLTAGNTIYF.

This clone was detected a few times. This chain joins TRBV7-3 and TRBJ2-1, with TRBD1 identical over 8 bases. The CDR3 contains 13 residues. Per germline, CDR1 SGHTA and CDR2 FQGTGA. V was clipped by 4 bases and J by 4 bases; unmatched bases: 0. CDR3 sequence reads: CASSWDRYNEQFF. CDR3 in DNA: TGTGCCAGCAGCTGGGACAGGTACAATGAGCAGTTCTTC.

The V call is TRBV29-1, the J call TRBJ2-3; D ambiguous. There are 11 residues in the CDR3. In germline, CDR1 is SQVTM, CDR2 ANQGSEA. V lost 6 bases and J lost 4, with 8 bases in between. CDR3 in amino acids: CSVRLADTQYF. The CDR3, as DNA: TGCAGCGTGCGGTTGGCAGATACGCAGTATTTT.

This chain connects TRBV6-5 to TRBJ2-2, with 8 bases lining up with TRBD1. Germline CDR1 reads MNHEY; CDR2 reads SVGAGI. Germline trimming cut 6 bases from V and 6 bases from J; bases unmatched to any gene: 9. The CDR3 covers 15 residues. The chain's CDR3 is CASRRQGQGAGELFF. The CDR3 DNA reads as TGTGCCAGCAGACGACAGGGGCAGGGTGCCGGGGAGCTGTTTTTT.

The rearrangement links TRBV28 to TRBJ1-1, with D tentatively TRBD1 (6 bases). This CDR3 contains 13 residues. The germline CDR1 and CDR2 sequences are MDHEN and SYDVKM. Trimming took 10 bases from V and 1 from J, leaving 13 bases between them. CDR3 amino acids: CATYGTPNTEAFF. CDR3 bases: TGTGCCACCTACGGGACACCGAACACTGAAGCTTTCTTT.

The rearrangement uses TRBV27 and TRBJ2-7; 11 bases are shared with TRBD2. CDR3 length: 15 amino acids. The V segment lost 3 bases and the J segment 5 bases; nucleotides outside the gene matches: 6. CDR1 is MNHEY, CDR2 SMNVEV, per germline (reference sequence). The CDR3 nucleotides are TGTGCCAGCAGTTTTCTAGCGGGAGGACCCCACGAGCAGTACTTC. As protein: CASSFLAGGPHEQYF.

This clone was counted at least ten times. V and J are TRBV1 and TRBJ2-7; no check of the table's D call, TRBD2, against the DNA was made. TRBV1 is reported as a pseudogene. The CDR3 has 20 residues. CDR3 DNA: TGCACCAGCAGCCAAGATCGTGGACTAGCGGGCTGGATTGGAAATTACGAGCAGTACTTC. It yields the protein CTSSQDRGLAGWIGNYEQYF.

This chain joins TRBV19 and TRBJ2-7; D not certain. This CDR3 is built from 15 residues. Germline CDR1 reads LNHDA; CDR2 reads SQIVND (reference sequence). The V and J ends lost 5 bases and 4 bases respectively, with 18 bases between them. The CDR3 sequence is CASSRVEAGSYEQYF. The CDR3 coding sequence is TGTGCCAGTAGTCGAGTCGAGGCTGGATCTTACGAGCAGTACTTC.

J is TRBJ1-1 and V is TRBV5-1; unclear D gene. The CDR3 sequence is 14 residues long. V was pared by 4 bases and J by 1 base, with 11 bases between. CDR1 SGHRS and CDR2 YFSETQ come from the germline V gene. The CDR3 DNA follows: TGCGCCAGCAGCCCCGACATAGGGAACACTGAAGCTTTCTTT. Residues: CASSPDIGNTEAFF.

The chain uses TRBV2 and TRBJ2-1; weak D call: TRBD1 (6 bases). V shed 6 bases and J shed 15 bases, with 15 bases lying between them. The V gene's germline CDR1 is SNHLY and CDR2 FYNNEI. The CDR3 loop spans 11 amino acids. CDR3 bases: TGTGCCAGCAGCGGCATGGGGGCCACGTTCTTC. Residues: CASSGMGATFF.

This clone was seen a few times. The chain has TRBV4-1 and TRBJ2-1; 10 bases line up with TRBD2. This CDR3 spans 17 amino acids. The trim removed 5 bases at V and 1 base at J, leaving 8 bases unmatched. From germline, CDR1 is MGHRA and CDR2 YSYEKL. This CDR3 reads CASSSPSGSISYNEQFF. Written as DNA, the CDR3 is TGCGCCAGCAGCTCGCCTAGCGGGAGTATTTCCTACAATGAGCAGTTCTTC.

This chain links TRBV9 with TRBJ2-1, with D possibly being TRBD1 (6 bases). Germline CDR1 reads SGDLS; CDR2 reads YYNGEE. V gave up 0 bases and J gave up 8 bases, with 12 bases separating them. The CDR3 runs to 14 residues. In DNA form, the CDR3 reads TGTGCCAGCAGCGTAGAGGGGGTAGGCGATGAGCAGTTCTTC. This translates into CASSVEGVGDEQFF. Together with reference TRBV9 and TRBJ2-1, the CDR3 gives the full variable domain: DSGVTQTPKHLITATGQRVTLRCSPRSGDLSVYWYQQSLDQGLQFLIQYYNGEERAKGNILERFSAQQFPDLHSELNLSSLELGDSALYFCASSVEGVGDEQFFGPGTRLTVL.

This clone was observed a single time. The rearrangement joins TRBV20-1 to TRBJ2-1; 13 nucleotides agree with TRBD2. V trimming: 3 bases; J trimming: 10 bases; junction bases outside the gene matches: 12. Germline CDR1 is DFQATT and CDR2 is SNEGSKA (reference sequence). The CDR3 length is 16 residues. CDR3 region: CSASRLAGGRVREQFF. The CDR3 DNA reads as TGCAGTGCTAGTCGACTAGCGGGAGGACGGGTTAGGGAGCAGTTCTTC.

The chain has TRBV4-1 and TRBJ2-7; TRBD2 agrees at 12 bases. Germline assignment: CDR1 MGHRA and CDR2 YSYEKL. Trimming removed 4 bases from V and 0 bases from J; junction bases left unmatched: 4. The CDR3 is 16 amino acids. The CDR3 sequence is CASSPRLAGVSYEQYF. The CDR3 coding sequence is TGCGCCAGCAGCCCTCGACTAGCGGGAGTCTCCTACGAGCAGTACTTC.

This clone was detected only a few times. V and J are TRBV24-1 and TRBJ1-2; 9 bases fit TRBD1. The CDR3 length is 15 residues. CDR1 and CDR2 from the germline V gene are KGHDR and SFDVKD. With 3 bases clipped from V and 4 bases from J, the junction kept 5 bases outside the gene matches. The CDR3 loop reads CATSDPDRGGYGYTF. As DNA, the CDR3 is TGTGCCACCAGTGATCCGGACAGGGGCGGCTATGGCTACACCTTC.

The chain joins TRBV7-6 to TRBJ2-2; TRBD1 matches 8 bases. V shed 5 bases, J shed 7 bases, and the junction held 6 bases outside the gene matches. The CDR3 covers 14 residues. In germline, CDR1 is SGHVS, CDR2 FNYEAQ. CDR3 coding DNA: TGTGCCAGCAGCCGAGACAGGGGAGGCGGGGAGCTGTTTTTT. This translates into CASSRDRGGGELFF.

This clone was detected only a few times. V is TRBV21-1 and J is TRBJ1-5. TRBV21-1 constitutes a pseudogene. The CDR3 length is 12 residues. The CDR3 nucleotides read TGTGCCAGCCCCGTCCCCTTTCAGCCCCAGCATTTT. Translated: CASPVPFQPQHF.

The chain combines TRBV7-9 with TRBJ2-3; a weak D match, TRBD1 (6 bases). CDR3 length: 15 residues. The V gene's germline CDR1 is SEHNR and CDR2 FQNEAQ (reference sequence). Trimming left V 5 bases short and J 3 bases short, with 15 bases between. CDR3 sequence (DNA): TGTGCCAGCAGCCCAACAGGGTTCGCAACAGATACGCAGTATTTT. This sequence encodes CASSPTGFATDTQYF.

This clone was picked up a small number of times. The chain uses TRBV27 and TRBJ2-1, with D possibly matching TRBD1 (6 bases). V lost 4 bases, J lost 7 bases, and 8 bases lay in between. This CDR3 comprises 12 residues. The germline V gene encodes CDR1 MNHEY and CDR2 SMNVEV (reference sequence). The CDR3 here is CASSSTGNEQFF. The CDR3 DNA sequence: TGTGCCAGCAGTTCTACAGGGAATGAGCAGTTCTTC.